The 13 T cell receptor beta chains given below trace back to one sample, sequenced in a study of T cells in Graves' hyperthyroidism and ophthalmopathy. TCR beta CDR3 sequences were amplified from RNA transcripts. A first-round RT-PCR of the TCR CDR3 used the HTBI primer set. MiXCR, applied by TCRdb to the multiplex PCR reads, yields one record per CDR3 protein. The sample contains nearly 600,000 distinct CDR3 sequences, roughly 13% of which appear only once. Sequencing was done on a sample of blood. These TCRs come from a woman in her twenties or thirties with Graves' hyperthyroidism that later progressed to Graves' ophthalmopathy.

J is TRBJ2-7 and V is TRBV7-9; the match to TRBD1 covers 9 bases. V lost 3 bases, J lost 6 bases, and 6 bases stayed unmatched. The CDR3 is made up of 14 amino acids. Germline V gene data show CDR1 as SEHNR and CDR2 as FQNEAQ (reference sequence). CDR3 sequence: CASSFGTGSFEQYF. CDR3 DNA sequence: TGTGCCAGCAGCTTTGGGACAGGGAGTTTCGAGCAGTACTTC.

CDR3: CASSIEGAGSTEAFF. For the CDR3, the DNA is TGTGCCAGTAGTATAGAAGGAGCAGGGAGCACTGAAGCTTTCTTT. The chain recombines TRBV19 with TRBJ1-1; possible D gene TRBD1, 5 bases. Germline assignment: CDR1 LNHDA and CDR2 SQIVND (reference sequence). The CDR3 totals 15 residues. The V and J ends lost 0 bases and 4 bases respectively, with 12 bases between them.

This clonotype was seen repeatedly, ten times or more. The rearrangement links TRBV28 to TRBJ2-3; D is tentatively TRBD1 or TRBD2 (5 bases each). This CDR3 has 14 amino acids. CDR1 is MDHEN, CDR2 SYDVKM, per germline. V shed 7 bases and J shed 0 bases, with 11 bases lying between them. For the CDR3, the DNA is TGTGCCAGCAAACTGAGGGGAAGCACAGATACGCAGTATTTT. Translated: CASKLRGSTDTQYF.

This clonotype was counted many times. The V gene is TRBV12-3 or TRBV12-4, the J gene TRBJ2-5; D might be TRBD2 (6 bases). The V end was cut by 6 bases, the J end by 2 bases, with 16 bases between. The CDR3 is made up of 15 amino acids. CDR3 loop: CASRALGGDQETQYF. In DNA form, the CDR3 reads TGTGCCAGCAGGGCCCTCGGAGGGGATCAAGAGACCCAGTACTTC.

This clonotype was detected a few times. V usage is TRBV19 and J usage is TRBJ2-2, with D unclear. The germline V and J ends were trimmed by 3 bases and 6 bases, with 14 bases remaining between them. The CDR3 spans 15 residues. CDR1 is LNHDA and CDR2 is SQIVND in the germline V gene (reference sequence). The CDR3 sequence is CASSILDDIAGELFF. As DNA, the CDR3 is TGTGCCAGTAGTATTTTGGACGACATCGCCGGGGAGCTGTTTTTT.

This clonotype was seen at least ten times. The CDR3 here is CASIYDRGGRETQYF. Here the CDR3 DNA reads TGTGCCAGCATTTATGACAGGGGAGGGCGAGAGACCCAGTACTTC. The chain recombines TRBV2 with TRBJ2-5, with a possible D match to TRBD1 (8 bases). The CDR3 extends over 15 amino acids. V was pared by 7 bases and J by 4 bases, with 19 bases between. Germline CDR1 SNHLY, CDR2 FYNNEI.

Many counts were recorded for this clonotype. The V call is TRBV30, the J call TRBJ1-6; D unresolved. The CDR3 is 14 residues long. CDR1 is GTSNPN and CDR2 is SVGIG in the germline V gene (reference sequence). Trimming pared 0 bases from V and 8 bases from J, leaving 11 bases between. CDR3 region: CAWSVQLNYSPLHF. The CDR3 DNA sequence: TGTGCCTGGAGTGTGCAGCTAAACTATTCACCCCTCCACTTT.

This clonotype has a handful of counts. The chain carries TRBV2 and TRBJ1-5; 7 bases are shared with TRBD1. Trimming took 6 bases from V and 2 from J; bases not matched to a gene: 10. The CDR3 loop spans 16 amino acids. Germline lookup yields CDR1 SNHLY and CDR2 FYNNEI. The DNA of the CDR3 is TGTGCCAGCAGCCCGACCCTTACAGGGGGCAATCAGCCCCAGCATTTT. This codes for CASSPTLTGGNQPQHF.

This clonotype turned up a few times. The chain carries TRBV19 and TRBJ2-1; 8 nucleotides agree with TRBD1. CDR1 and CDR2 from the germline V gene are LNHDA and SQIVND (reference sequence). The CDR3 totals 17 residues. V lost 6 bases to trimming and J lost 0 bases; unmatched junction nucleotides: 10. The CDR3 coding sequence is TGTGCCAGTAGAGGGCCAGGGGGCTTCGACTCCTACAATGAGCAGTTCTTC. The encoded protein is CASRGPGGFDSYNEQFF.

There are many counts of this clonotype. The chain links TRBV12-3 or TRBV12-4 to TRBJ1-4; tentatively, D is TRBD1 (5 bases). The germline V and J ends were trimmed by 3 bases and 8 bases, with 13 bases remaining between them. The CDR3 covers 14 residues. CDR3 sequence: CASSFTGPREKLFF. The CDR3 nucleotides read TGTGCCAGCAGTTTCACAGGCCCTCGGGAAAAACTGTTTTTT.

The J gene is TRBJ2-3, the V gene TRBV27, with TRBD2 matching 7 bases. After removal of 4 bases from V and 0 bases from J, the junction contained 10 bases not matched to a gene. Germline values: CDR1 MNHEY, CDR2 SMNVEV (reference sequence). The CDR3 runs 17 residues. CDR3 loop: CASSSVILATSTDTQYF. CDR3 nucleotide sequence: TGTGCCAGCAGTTCCGTCATACTAGCGACTAGCACAGATACGCAGTATTTT.

The CDR3: CASFTGGRETQYF. The CDR3 DNA sequence: TGTGCCAGTTTCACAGGGGGCCGGGAGACCCAGTACTTC. This chain uses TRBV6-1 with TRBJ2-5; 9 bases align to TRBD1. The CDR3 is made up of 13 amino acids. V lost 9 bases and J lost 5; bases outside the gene matches: 7. Germline loops: CDR1 MNHNS, CDR2 SASEGT.

Many counts were recorded for this clonotype. V is TRBV2 and J is TRBJ2-1, with 8 bases identical to TRBD2. CDR3 length: 15 amino acids. CDR1 and CDR2 (germline): SNHLY, FYNNEI. V gave up 3 bases and J gave up 5 bases; unmatched junction bases: 6. This chain's CDR3 is CASSDGTRWDNEQFF. The CDR3, as DNA: TGTGCCAGCAGTGACGGGACTAGGTGGGACAATGAGCAGTTCTTC.